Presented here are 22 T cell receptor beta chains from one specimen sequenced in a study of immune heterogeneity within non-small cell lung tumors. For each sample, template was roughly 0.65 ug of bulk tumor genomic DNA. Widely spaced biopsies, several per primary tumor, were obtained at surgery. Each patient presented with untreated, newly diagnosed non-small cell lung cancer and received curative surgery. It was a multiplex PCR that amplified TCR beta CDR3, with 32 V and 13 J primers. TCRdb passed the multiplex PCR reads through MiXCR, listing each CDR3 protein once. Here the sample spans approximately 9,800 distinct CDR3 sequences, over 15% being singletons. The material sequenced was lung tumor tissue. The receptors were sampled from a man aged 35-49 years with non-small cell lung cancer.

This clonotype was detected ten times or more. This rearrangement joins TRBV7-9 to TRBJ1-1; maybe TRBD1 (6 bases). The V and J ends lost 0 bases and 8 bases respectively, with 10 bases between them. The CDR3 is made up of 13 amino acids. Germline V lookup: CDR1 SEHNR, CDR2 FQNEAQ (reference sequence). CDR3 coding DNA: TGTGCCAGCAGCTTAGCGGAAGGGGGGGAAGCTTTCTTT. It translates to CASSLAEGGEAFF.

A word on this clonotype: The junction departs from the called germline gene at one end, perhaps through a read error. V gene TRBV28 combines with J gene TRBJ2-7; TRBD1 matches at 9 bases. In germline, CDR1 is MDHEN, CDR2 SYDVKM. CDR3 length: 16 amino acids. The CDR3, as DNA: TGTTCCAGCAGTTTACAGACAGGGGGGATTGGCTACGGGCAGTACTTC. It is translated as CSSSLQTGGIGYGQYF.

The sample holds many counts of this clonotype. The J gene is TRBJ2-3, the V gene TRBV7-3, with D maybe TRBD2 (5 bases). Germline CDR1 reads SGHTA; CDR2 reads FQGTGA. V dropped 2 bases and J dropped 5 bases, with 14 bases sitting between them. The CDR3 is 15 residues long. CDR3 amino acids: CASSLGPSGQDTQYF. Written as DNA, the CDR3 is TGTGCCAGCAGCTTAGGTCCCAGCGGCCAAGATACGCAGTATTTT.

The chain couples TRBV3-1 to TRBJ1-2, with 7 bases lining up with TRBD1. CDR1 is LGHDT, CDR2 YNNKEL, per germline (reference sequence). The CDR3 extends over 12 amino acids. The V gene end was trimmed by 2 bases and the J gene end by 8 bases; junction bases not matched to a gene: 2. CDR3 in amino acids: CASSQTGVGYTF. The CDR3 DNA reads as TGTGCCAGCAGCCAAACAGGGGTAGGCTACACCTTC.

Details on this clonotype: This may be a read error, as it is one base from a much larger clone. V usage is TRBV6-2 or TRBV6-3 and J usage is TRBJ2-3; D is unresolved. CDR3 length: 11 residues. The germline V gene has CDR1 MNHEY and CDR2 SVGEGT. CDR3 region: CVTKGIDTQYF. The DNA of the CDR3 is TGTGTCACTAAGGGTATAGATACGCAGTATTTT.

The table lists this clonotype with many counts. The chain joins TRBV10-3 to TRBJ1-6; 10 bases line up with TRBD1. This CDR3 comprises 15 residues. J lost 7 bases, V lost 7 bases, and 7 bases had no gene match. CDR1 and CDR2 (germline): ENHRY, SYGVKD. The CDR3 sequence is CAITPGQGENSPLHF. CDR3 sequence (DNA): TGTGCCATCACCCCAGGACAGGGGGAAAATTCACCCCTCCACTTT.

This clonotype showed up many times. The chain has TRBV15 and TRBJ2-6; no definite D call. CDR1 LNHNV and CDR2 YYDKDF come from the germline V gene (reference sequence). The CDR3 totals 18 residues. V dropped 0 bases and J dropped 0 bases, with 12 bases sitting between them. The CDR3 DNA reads TGTGCCACCAGCAGAGAAGGATACAGCCTCTCTGGGGCCAACGTCCTGACTTTC. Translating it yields CATSREGYSLSGANVLTF.

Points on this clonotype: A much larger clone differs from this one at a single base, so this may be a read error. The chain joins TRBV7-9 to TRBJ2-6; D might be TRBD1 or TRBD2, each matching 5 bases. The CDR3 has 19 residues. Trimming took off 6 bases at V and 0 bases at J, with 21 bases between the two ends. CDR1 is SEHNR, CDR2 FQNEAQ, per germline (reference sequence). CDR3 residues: CASRVSGAGDFSGANVLTF. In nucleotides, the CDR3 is TGTGCCAGCAGGGTGTCCGGGGCCGGAGATTTCTCTGGGGCCAACGTCCTGACTTTC. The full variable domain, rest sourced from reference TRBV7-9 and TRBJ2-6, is DTGVSQNPRHKITKRGQNVTFRCDPISEHNRLYWYRQTLGQGPEFLTYFQNEAQLEKSRLLSDRFSAERPKGSFSTLEIQRTEQGDSAMYLCASRVSGAGDFSGANVLTFGAGSRLTVL.

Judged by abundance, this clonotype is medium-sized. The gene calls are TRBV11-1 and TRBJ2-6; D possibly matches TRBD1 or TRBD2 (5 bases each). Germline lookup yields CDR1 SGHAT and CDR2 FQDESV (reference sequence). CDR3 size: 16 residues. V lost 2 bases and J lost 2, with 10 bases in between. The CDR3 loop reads CASSLSEGPGANVLTF. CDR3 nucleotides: TGTGCCAGCAGCTTATCTGAGGGGCCTGGGGCCAACGTCCTGACTTTC. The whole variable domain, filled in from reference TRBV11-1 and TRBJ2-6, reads EAEVAQSPRYKITEKSQAVAFWCDPISGHATLYWYRQILGQGPELLVQFQDESVVDDSQLPKDRFSAERLKGVDSTLKIQPAELGDSAMYLCASSLSEGPGANVLTFGAGSRLTVL.

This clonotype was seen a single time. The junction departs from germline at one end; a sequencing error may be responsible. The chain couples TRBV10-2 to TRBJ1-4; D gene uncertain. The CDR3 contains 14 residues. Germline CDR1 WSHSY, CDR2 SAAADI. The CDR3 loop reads CASSERQLNEKLCF. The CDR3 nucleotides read TGCGCCAGCAGTGAGAGGCAGCTGAATGAAAAGCTGTGTTTT.

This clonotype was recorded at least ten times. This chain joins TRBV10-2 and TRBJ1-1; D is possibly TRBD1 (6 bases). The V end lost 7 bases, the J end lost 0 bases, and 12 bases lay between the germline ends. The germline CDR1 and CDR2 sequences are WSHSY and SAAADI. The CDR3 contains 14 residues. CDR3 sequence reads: CASKGVTMNTEAFF. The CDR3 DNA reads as TGCGCCAGCAAGGGGGTGACAATGAACACTGAAGCTTTCTTT.

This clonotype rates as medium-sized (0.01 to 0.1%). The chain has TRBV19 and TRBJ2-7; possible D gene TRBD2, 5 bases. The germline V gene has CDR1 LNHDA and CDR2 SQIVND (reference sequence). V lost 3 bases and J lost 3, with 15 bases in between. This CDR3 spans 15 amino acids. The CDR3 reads CASSISGSVIYEQYF. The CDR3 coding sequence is TGTGCCAGTAGTATCAGCGGCAGTGTTATCTACGAGCAGTACTTC.

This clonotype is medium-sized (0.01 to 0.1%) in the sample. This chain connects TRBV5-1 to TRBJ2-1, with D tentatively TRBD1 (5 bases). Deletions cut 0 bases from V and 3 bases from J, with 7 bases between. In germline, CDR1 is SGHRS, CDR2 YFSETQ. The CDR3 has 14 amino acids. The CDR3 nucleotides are TGCGCCAGCAGCTTGGGACAGAACTACAATGAGCAGTTCTTC. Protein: CASSLGQNYNEQFF.

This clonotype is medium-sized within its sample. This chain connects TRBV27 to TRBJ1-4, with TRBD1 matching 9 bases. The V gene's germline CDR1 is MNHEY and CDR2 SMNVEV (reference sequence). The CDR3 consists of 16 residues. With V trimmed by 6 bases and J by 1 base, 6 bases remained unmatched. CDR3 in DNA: TGTGCCAGCAGGATAAGACAGGGGGGAACTAATGAAAAACTGTTTTTT. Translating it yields CASRIRQGGTNEKLFF.

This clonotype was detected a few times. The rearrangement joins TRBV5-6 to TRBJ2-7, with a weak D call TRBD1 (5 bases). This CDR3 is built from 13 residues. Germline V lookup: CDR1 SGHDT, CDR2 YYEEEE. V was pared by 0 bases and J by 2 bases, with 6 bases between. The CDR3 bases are TGTGCCAGCAGCTTGGTGGGGCCCTACGAGCAGTACTTC. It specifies CASSLVGPYEQYF.

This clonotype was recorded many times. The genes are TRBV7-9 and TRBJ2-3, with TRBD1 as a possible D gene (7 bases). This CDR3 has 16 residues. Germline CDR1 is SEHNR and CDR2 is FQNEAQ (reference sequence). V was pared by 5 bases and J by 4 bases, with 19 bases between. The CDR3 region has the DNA TGTGCCAGCAGCCCGAGGGGGCAGGGGGGACCAGATACGCAGTATTTT. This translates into CASSPRGQGGPDTQYF.

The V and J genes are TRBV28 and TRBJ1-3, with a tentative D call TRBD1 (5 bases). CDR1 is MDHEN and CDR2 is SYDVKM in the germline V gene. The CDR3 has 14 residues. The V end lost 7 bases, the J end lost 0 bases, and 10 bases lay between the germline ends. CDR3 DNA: TGTGCCAGCAACTACAGGTCCTCTGGAAACACCATATATTTT. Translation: CASNYRSSGNTIYF.

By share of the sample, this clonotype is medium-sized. The CDR3 sequence is CASSFNLGGINEQFF. The CDR3 nucleotides read TGTGCCAGCAGCTTTAACCTCGGGGGAATCAATGAGCAGTTCTTC. The chain employs TRBV7-2 and TRBJ2-1, with a weak D call TRBD2 (6 bases). This CDR3 is built from 15 residues. Germline assignment: CDR1 SGHTA and CDR2 FQGNSA. Trimming took 3 bases from V and 6 from J, leaving 15 bases between them.

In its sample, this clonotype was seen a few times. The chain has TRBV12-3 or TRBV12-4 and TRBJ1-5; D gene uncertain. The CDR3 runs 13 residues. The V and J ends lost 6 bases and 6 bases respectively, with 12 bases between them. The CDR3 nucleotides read TGTGCCAGCAGCCAAGGGTACGGTCAGCCCCAGCATTTT. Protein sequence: CASSQGYGQPQHF.

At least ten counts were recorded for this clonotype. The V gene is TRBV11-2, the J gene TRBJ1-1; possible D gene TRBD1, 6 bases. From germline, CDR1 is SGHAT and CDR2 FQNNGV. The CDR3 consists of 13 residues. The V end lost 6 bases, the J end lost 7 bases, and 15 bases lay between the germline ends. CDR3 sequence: CASREAGGVEAFF. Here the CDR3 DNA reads TGTGCCAGCAGAGAGGCGGGGGGCGTTGAAGCTTTCTTT.

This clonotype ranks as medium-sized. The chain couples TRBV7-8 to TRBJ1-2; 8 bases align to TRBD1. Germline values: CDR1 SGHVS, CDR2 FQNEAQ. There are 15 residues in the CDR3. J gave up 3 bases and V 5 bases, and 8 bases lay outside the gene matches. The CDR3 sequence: CASSVDRESYYGYTF. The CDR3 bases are TGTGCCAGCAGCGTGGACAGGGAGAGTTACTATGGCTACACCTTC. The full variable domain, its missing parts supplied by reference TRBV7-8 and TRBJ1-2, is GAGVSQSPRYKVAKRGQDVALRCDPISGHVSLFWYQQALGQGPEFLTYFQNEAQLDKSGLPSDRFFAERPEGSVSTLKIQRTQQEDSAVYLCASSVDRESYYGYTFGSGTRLTVV.

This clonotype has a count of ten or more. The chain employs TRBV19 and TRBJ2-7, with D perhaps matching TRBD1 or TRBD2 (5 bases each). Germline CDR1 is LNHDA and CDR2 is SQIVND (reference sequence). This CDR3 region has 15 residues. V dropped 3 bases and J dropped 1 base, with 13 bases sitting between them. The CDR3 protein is CASSMRRDPSYEQYF. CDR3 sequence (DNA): TGTGCCAGTAGTATGCGCAGGGACCCGTCCTACGAGCAGTACTTC.